These 9 T cell receptor beta chains originate from one sample sequenced in a study of shared clonotypes between healthy human individuals. This table comes from immunoSEQ multiplex PCR, and its TCRdb copy is limited to in-frame clones, with some not included. In the table there are some 1.5 million clones, more than 95% of which are singletons. Sequenced sample: naive CD4+ T cells sorted from blood. Subset described: CD45RA+ positively selected. The receptor source for this set is a young man in good health.

This clone was seen a single time. The chain has TRBV11-3 and TRBJ2-5, with D perhaps given as TRBD1 or TRBD2 (6 bases each). The V end lost 5 bases, the J end lost 1 base, and 14 bases lay between the germline ends. CDR1 SGHNT and CDR2 YENEEA come from the germline V gene. The CDR3 loop spans 15 amino acids. This chain's CDR3 is CASSQRGDSQETQYF. The CDR3 nucleotides read TGTGCCAGCAGCCAAAGGGGGGACTCCCAAGAGACCCAGTACTTC.

This clone was seen a few times. This sequence joins TRBV15 and TRBJ2-2; possible D gene TRBD2, 6 bases. Trimming shortened V by 0 bases and J by 1 base, and 12 bases separated the two germline ends. CDR1 is LNHNV, CDR2 YYDKDF, per germline (reference sequence). The CDR3 length is 17 residues. The CDR3, as DNA: TGTGCCACCAGCAGAGATCTCGTCGGGAGGAACACCGGGGAGCTGTTTTTT. Encoded protein: CATSRDLVGRNTGELFF. The full variable domain, its missing parts supplied by reference TRBV15 and TRBJ2-2, is DAMVIQNPRYQVTQFGKPVTLSCSQTLNHNVMYWYQQKSSQAPKLLFHYYDKDFNNEADTPDNFQSRRPNTSFCFLDIRSPGLGDTAMYLCATSRDLVGRNTGELFFGEGSRLTVL.

The gene calls are TRBV28 and TRBJ1-3; no definite D call. Germline values: CDR1 MDHEN, CDR2 SYDVKM. CDR3 length equals 12 residues. V gave up 7 bases and J gave up 0 bases, with 4 bases separating them. CDR3 protein: CASISSGNTIYF. The DNA of the CDR3 is TGTGCCAGCATATCCTCTGGAAACACCATATATTTT.

The chain has TRBV29-1 and TRBJ1-2; 7 nucleotides line up with TRBD1. This CDR3 has 12 amino acids. CDR1 SQVTM and CDR2 ANQGSEA come from the germline V gene. V shed 5 bases and J 4 bases; nucleotides not matched to a gene: 4. CDR3 amino acids: CSVLQGSYGYTF. CDR3 bases: TGCAGCGTTCTACAGGGGAGCTATGGCTACACCTTC.

The chain links TRBV7-8 to TRBJ2-5, with unresolved D. This CDR3 is built from 13 residues. V lost 3 bases to trimming and J lost 0 bases, with 5 bases between them. Germline CDR1 reads SGHVS; CDR2 reads FQNEAQ. CDR3 sequence: CASSFFDQETQYF. The DNA for the CDR3 is TGTGCCAGCAGCTTTTTCGACCAAGAGACCCAGTACTTC. Full variable domain (missing parts from reference TRBV7-8 and TRBJ2-5): GAGVSQSPRYKVAKRGQDVALRCDPISGHVSLFWYQQALGQGPEFLTYFQNEAQLDKSGLPSDRFFAERPEGSVSTLKIQRTQQEDSAVYLCASSFFDQETQYFGPGTRLLVL.

The chain uses TRBV18 and TRBJ2-1, with D uncertain. V was pared by 2 bases and J by 3 bases, with 8 bases between. Per the germline V gene, CDR1 is KGHSH and CDR2 is LQKENI. This CDR3 has 14 residues. The CDR3: CASSPMSNYNEQFF. The CDR3 bases are TGTGCCAGCTCACCAATGAGCAACTACAATGAGCAGTTCTTC.

This rearrangement joins TRBV5-6 to TRBJ2-6; no definite D call. CDR3 length: 15 amino acids. CDR1 SGHDT and CDR2 YYEEEE come from the germline V gene. V was cut by 3 bases and J by 0 bases, with 7 bases left in between. The CDR3 DNA is TGTGCCAGCAGCTCGCCTAACTCTGGGGCCAACGTCCTGACTTTC. Translation: CASSSPNSGANVLTF. The variable domain in full, with the rest retrieved from reference TRBV5-6 and TRBJ2-6, is DAGVTQSPTHLIKTRGQQVTLRCSPKSGHDTVSWYQQALGQGPQFIFQYYEEEERQRGNFPDRFSGHQFPNYSSELNVNALLLGDSALYLCASSSPNSGANVLTFGAGSRLTVL.

The V gene is TRBV15, the J gene TRBJ2-3; no clear D gene. This CDR3 spans 13 amino acids. CDR1 LNHNV and CDR2 YYDKDF come from the germline V gene (reference sequence). The V gene lost 2 bases and the J gene lost 6 bases, with 9 bases spanning the gap. CDR3 region: CATSRSEGDTQYF. For the CDR3, the DNA is TGTGCCACCAGCAGATCGGAAGGGGATACGCAGTATTTT. The entire variable domain, with the rest obtained from reference TRBV15 and TRBJ2-3, is as follows: DAMVIQNPRYQVTQFGKPVTLSCSQTLNHNVMYWYQQKSSQAPKLLFHYYDKDFNNEADTPDNFQSRRPNTSFCFLDIRSPGLGDTAMYLCATSRSEGDTQYFGPGTRLTVL.

The chain uses TRBV9 and TRBJ2-5, with TRBD1 matching 8 bases. The CDR3 length is 17 residues. The germline gives CDR1 SGDLS, CDR2 YYNGEE. After removal of 0 bases from V and 3 bases from J, the junction contained 10 bases not matched to a gene. CDR3 DNA: TGTGCCAGCAGCGTAGACCCCGGACAGGGCCTGAAAGAGACCCAGTACTTC. Translating gives CASSVDPGQGLKETQYF.